This paragraph covers one T cell receptor beta chain sequence. Its target is not known. This table comes from immunoSEQ multiplex PCR, and its TCRdb copy is limited to in-frame clones, with some not included. This table has some 10,000 clones, 89% appearing once. Trimming took off 10 bases at V and 7 bases at J, with 13 bases between the two ends. The CDR3 sequence is 12 residues long. Germline CDR1 and CDR2: SEHNR and FQNEAQ (reference sequence). The data were taken from a study of T cell clonotyping in hematopoietic cell transplantation. Whole-study findings and limits: CD4 and CD8 repertoire contributions could not be separated without sorting. Few recipient clonotypes overlapped donors; over 97% were de novo at given depth.

Blood collection times were about day -28 and days 30, 100, 180 posttransplant. The V gene is TRBV7-9, the J gene TRBJ2-2; D not resolved. The sequence derives from a female patient in her 60s who had an allogeneic stem cell transplant from an unrelated donor, so the T cells may come from the graft donor. Some clones in this sample may be carry-over from other donors' samples. This specimen was PBMCs, taken 100 days after allogeneic stem cell transplant. The DNA of the CDR3 is TGTGCCATCTTGACCGCAAACGGGGAGCTGTTTTTT. It specifies CAILTANGELFF.